This TCR beta chain was profiled in a study of cytomegalovirus exposure and HLA in healthy donors. Study-level findings and limits: TCR beta V segments were, for the most part, productive about 87% or about 30% of the time in an earlier analysis. Association with HLA alleles at 0.05 false discovery rate was found for roughly 17,000 TCR beta sequences in a later analysis.

The CDR3 is 17 residues long. The V gene's germline CDR1 is MDHEN and CDR2 SYDVKM. Trimming stripped 5 bases from V and 4 bases from J, with 21 bases between. Regarding this clone: The antigen remains undetermined.

Both 60 Vbeta primers and 13 Jbeta primers went into the PCR. The method was immunoSEQ multiplex PCR; TCRdb's version includes in-frame clones alone and lacks a portion of them. Here the sample spans about 120,000 clones, roughly 80% being singletons. The genes are TRBV28 and TRBJ1-5; D is undetermined. This TCR derives from a man aged 25 to 40 in good health and CMV-seronegative. Sequences were obtained from PBMCs. The CDR3 sequence: CASSLGGAAGSNQPQHF. The CDR3 nucleotides are TGTGCCAGCAGTCTTGGAGGCGCGGCGGGATCGAATCAGCCCCAGCATTTT.